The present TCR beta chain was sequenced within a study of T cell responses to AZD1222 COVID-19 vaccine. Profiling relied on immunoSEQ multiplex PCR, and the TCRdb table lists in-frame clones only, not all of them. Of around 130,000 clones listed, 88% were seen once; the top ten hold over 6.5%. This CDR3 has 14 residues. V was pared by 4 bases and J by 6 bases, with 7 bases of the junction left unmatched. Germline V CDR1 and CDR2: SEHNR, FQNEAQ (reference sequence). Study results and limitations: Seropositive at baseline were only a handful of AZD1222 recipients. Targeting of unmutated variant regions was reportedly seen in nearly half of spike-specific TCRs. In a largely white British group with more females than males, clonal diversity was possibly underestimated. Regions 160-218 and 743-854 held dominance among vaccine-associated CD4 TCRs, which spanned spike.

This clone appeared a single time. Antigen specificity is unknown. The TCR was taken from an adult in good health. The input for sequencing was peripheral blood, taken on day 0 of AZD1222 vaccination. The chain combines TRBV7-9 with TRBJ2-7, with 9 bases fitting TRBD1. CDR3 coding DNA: TGTGCCAGCAGCTCGGGGACAGGGCCCCCCGAGCAGTACTTC. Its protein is CASSSGTGPPEQYF.